The rows below give T cell receptor beta chains drawn from one sample of a study of blood T cell repertoires in COVID-19. Method: immunoSEQ multiplex PCR; TCRdb's copy keeps in-frame clones and lacks some. The sample has 20,000 to 25,000 clones, over 75% seen once; the top ten hold around a sixth. The sequenced material came from peripheral blood. The receptors stem from a woman older than 75 with acute or convalescent COVID-19. Both conserved end residues are part of each CDR3. A D gene is named only where the DNA matches it firmly. A row's size may be missing; if present it is once, few, many or a size class.

TRBD2	TRBV7-2	TRBJ2-7	-	TGTGCCAGCAGCTTAGAAGCGGGGGAATACGAGCAGTACTTC	CASSLEAGEYEQYF
TRBD1	TRBV5-1	TRBJ1-1	-	TGCGCCAGCAGGGGGACAGGGAAGACTGAAGCTTTCTTT	CASRGTGKTEAFF
-	TRBV2	TRBJ2-1	-	TGTGCCAGCAGGCTTAGTTTTGGTGAGCAGTTCTTC	CASRLSFGEQFF
-	TRBV2	TRBJ2-5	-	TGTGCCAGCAGTAATAGGACTTCCCGTCAGACCCAGTACTTC	CASSNRTSRQTQYF
TRBD2	TRBV7-9	TRBJ2-2	-	TGTGCCAGCACCCCTCGTGGGGGGGAAAAGGACCCCGGGGAGCTGTTTTTT	CASTPRGGEKDPGELFF
TRBD2	TRBV18	TRBJ2-7	few	TGTGCCAGCTCAGGGGGGACTAACTACGAGCAGTACTTC	CASSGGTNYEQYF
TRBD1	TRBV3-1/TRBV3-2	TRBJ1-2	-	TGTGCCAGCAGCCTATCCACAGGGGGGAGCTATGGCTACACCTTC	CASSLSTGGSYGYTF
TRBD1	TRBV7-9	TRBJ1-1	-	TGTGCCAGCAGCTTCCGGGACAGGGACGAAGCTTTCTTT	CASSFRDRDEAFF
-	TRBV7-8	TRBJ1-5	-	TGTGCCAGCAGCTTAGAGGGGGGGGCACGGCAGCCCCAGCATTTT	CASSLEGGARQPQHF
TRBD2	TRBV7-6	TRBJ2-1	few	TGTGCCAGCAGCGCTGGAGGCGCGGGGGGGGAAGAGGGGTTCTTC	CASSAGGAGGEEGFF
TRBD1	TRBV7-9	TRBJ2-7	-	TGTGCCAGCAGCTTAGGGCAGGGGGACTACGAGCAGTACTTC	CASSLGQGDYEQYF
TRBD1	TRBV29-1	TRBJ1-2	-	TGCAGCGTTAAGTCCGGGACAGCGGATTTAAGTGGCTACACCTTC	CSVKSGTADLSGYTF
-	TRBV9	TRBJ1-2	-	TGTGCCAGCAGCGTAGCTACGGGGGTCAACTATGGCTACACCTTC	CASSVATGVNYGYTF
TRBD2	TRBV7-2	TRBJ2-7	-	TGTGCCAGCAGCGCTAGCGGGAGTTACGAGCAGTACTTC	CASSASGSYEQYF
TRBD2	TRBV29-1	TRBJ2-3	few	TGCAGCGCTCGACTAGCGGGTCCAGATACGCAGTATTTT	CSARLAGPDTQYF
-	TRBV9	TRBJ1-1	-	TGTGCCAGCAGCGCCGTTCCACAGGGAGCTAACACTGAAGCTTTCTTT	CASSAVPQGANTEAFF
-	TRBV2	TRBJ2-3	-	TGTGCCAGCAGTGATGGACTAAGCACAGATACGCAGTATTTT	CASSDGLSTDTQYF
-	TRBV5-1	TRBJ2-5	-	TGCGCCAGCAGCTTGAGGGGTTGGGGCGGGGGCGAGACCCAGTACTTC	CASSLRGWGGGETQYF
TRBD1	TRBV3-1/TRBV3-2	TRBJ1-5	-	TGTGCCAGCAGCCAAGCCGGGACAGGGGCCGGGCAGCCCCAGCATTTT	CASSQAGTGAGQPQHF
TRBD1	TRBV7-9	TRBJ1-1	-	TGTGCCAGCAGCTTCAGGACAGGGGTGAACACTGAAGCTTTCTTT	CASSFRTGVNTEAFF
TRBD2	TRBV6-5	TRBJ2-7	-	TGTGCCAGCAGTCGACTAGCGGGAGGAGTATACGAGCAGTACTTC	CASSRLAGGVYEQYF
TRBD1	TRBV18	TRBJ2-7	-	TGTGCCAGCTCCATACGACAGGGTATGCACGAGCAGTACTTC	CASSIRQGMHEQYF
-	TRBV24-1	TRBJ1-2	once	TGTGCCACCAGTGATTTGACAGGAAGGAACTATGGCTACACCTTC	CATSDLTGRNYGYTF
-	TRBV12-3/TRBV12-4	TRBJ2-3	-	TGTGCCAGCAGTTTAGTTCGTGATACGCAGTATTTT	CASSLVRDTQYF
-	TRBV12-3/TRBV12-4	TRBJ1-1	-	TGTGCCAGCAGTGCGGGAACTGAAGCTTTCTTT	CASSAGTEAFF
TRBD2	TRBV3-1/TRBV3-2	TRBJ2-7	-	TGTGCCAGCAGCCAACCGCGCGGGGCGGGGGGACCTATTTACTACGAGCAGTACTTC	CASSQPRGAGGPIYYEQYF
-	TRBV5-8	TRBJ1-1	-	TGTGCCAGCAGCGTCCAACGGAGCCGGGCTTTCTTT	CASSVQRSRAFF
TRBD2	TRBV7-2	TRBJ2-7	-	TGTGCCAGCAGCTTGAGGACTAGCGGGAGCTACGAGCAGTACTTC	CASSLRTSGSYEQYF
TRBD1	TRBV7-9	TRBJ1-1	-	TGTGCCAGCAGCTTCCCCGGGACAGGGGGCTCGGCTTTCTTT	CASSFPGTGGSAFF
TRBD2	TRBV7-2	TRBJ2-1	-	TGTGCCAGCACCTTCGCGATAGCGGGGGGCGAGGGGAATGAGCAGTTCTTC	CASTFAIAGGEGNEQFF
-	TRBV12-3/TRBV12-4	TRBJ2-5	-	TGTGCCAGCAGTTTGGGCCTGAAAGGGACCCAGTACTTC	CASSLGLKGTQYF
-	TRBV9	TRBJ1-4	-	TGTGCCAGCAGCCCACTGCAGGGTAATGGTGAAAAACTGTTTTTT	CASSPLQGNGEKLFF
-	TRBV6-5	TRBJ2-7	-	TGTGCCAGCAGTTACTCGTGGCGGGACGAGCAGTACTTC	CASSYSWRDEQYF
TRBD1	TRBV6-1	TRBJ1-2	-	TGTGCCAGCAGTGAAGTCTACGGGCAGGGGGCGCTGGGCTACACCTTC	CASSEVYGQGALGYTF
-	TRBV6-5	TRBJ1-1	-	TGTGCCAGCAGCATCGGACATCAAGGTCCTGAAGCTTTCTTT	CASSIGHQGPEAFF
-	TRBV4-1	TRBJ2-6	-	TGCGCCAGCACGCGGGATCCTGGCGGCGCCTCTGGGGCCAACGTCCTGACTTTC	CASTRDPGGASGANVLTF
TRBD1	TRBV3-1/TRBV3-2	TRBJ1-4	-	TGTGCCAGCAGCCAACAGACAGGGTTTAATGAAAAACTGTTTTTT	CASSQQTGFNEKLFF
TRBD2	TRBV7-6	TRBJ2-7	-	TGTGCCAGCAGCTTGGTGGCGGGAGAGGTTCCCTACGAGCAGTACTTC	CASSLVAGEVPYEQYF
TRBD1	TRBV30	TRBJ1-2	-	TGTGCCTGGAGTTTAGACAGGGTGAGGGGCTACACCTTC	CAWSLDRVRGYTF
-	TRBV7-9	TRBJ2-1	-	TGTGCCAGCAGCTTATATCCGGGACTGGCCTACAATGAGCAGTTCTTC	CASSLYPGLAYNEQFF
-	TRBV12-2	TRBJ2-3	-	TGTGCAAGTCGCTTAGGAACAGGGGAACGCGCAGATACGCAGTATTTT	CASRLGTGERADTQYF
TRBD1	TRBV29-1	TRBJ1-2	-	TGCAGCACCACACCGGCAGGGGGCGACTATGGCTACACCTTC	CSTTPAGGDYGYTF
TRBD1	TRBV19	TRBJ2-1	once	TGTGCCAGTAGTATCGCTGGGGCCAGGGGGTGGGTATCCAACGGTGGCTACAATGAGCAGTTCTTC	CASSIAGARGWVSNGGYNEQFF
TRBD1	TRBV30	TRBJ1-1	-	TGTGCCTGGGACAGGGGGACCACTGAAGCTTTCTTT	CAWDRGTTEAFF
TRBD1	TRBV7-9	TRBJ2-7	-	TGTGCCAGCAGCTTAGGGCAGGGGGCGGTCGAGCAGTACTTC	CASSLGQGAVEQYF
-	TRBV6-6	TRBJ1-1	few	TGTGCCAGCAGTCCCACCGGGGGGGGAGGGCGGAACACTGAAGCTTTCTTT	CASSPTGGGGRNTEAFF
-	TRBV19	TRBJ1-5	once	TGTGCCAGTAGTATAGCGGACAGCCTTTATAGCAATCAGCCCCAGCATTTT	CASSIADSLYSNQPQHF